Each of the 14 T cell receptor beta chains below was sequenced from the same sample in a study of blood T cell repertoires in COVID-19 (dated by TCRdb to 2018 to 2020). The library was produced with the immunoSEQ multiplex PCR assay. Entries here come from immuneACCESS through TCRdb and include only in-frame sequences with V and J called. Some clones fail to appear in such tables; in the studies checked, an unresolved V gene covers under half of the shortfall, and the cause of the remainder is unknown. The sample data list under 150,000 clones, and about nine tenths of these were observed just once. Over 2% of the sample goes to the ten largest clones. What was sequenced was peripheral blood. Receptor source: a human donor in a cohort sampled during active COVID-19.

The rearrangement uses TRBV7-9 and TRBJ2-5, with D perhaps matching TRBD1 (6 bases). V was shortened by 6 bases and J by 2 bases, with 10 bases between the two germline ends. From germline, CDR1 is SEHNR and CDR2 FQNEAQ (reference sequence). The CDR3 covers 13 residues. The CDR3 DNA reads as TGTGCCAGCAGATCTGGACAGCAAGAGACCCAGTACTTC. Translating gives CASRSGQQETQYF.

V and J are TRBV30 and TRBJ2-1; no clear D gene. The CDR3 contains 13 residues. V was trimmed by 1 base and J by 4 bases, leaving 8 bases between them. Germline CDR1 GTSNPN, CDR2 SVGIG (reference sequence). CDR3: CAWSARRYNEQFF. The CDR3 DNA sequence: TGTGCCTGGAGTGCCCGGCGGTACAATGAGCAGTTCTTC. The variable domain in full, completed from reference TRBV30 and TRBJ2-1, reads SQTIHQWPATLVQPVGSPLSLECTVEGTSNPNLYWYRQAAGRGLQLLFYSVGIGQISSEVPQNLSASRPQDRQFILSSKKLLLSDSGFYLCAWSARRYNEQFFGPGTRLTVL.

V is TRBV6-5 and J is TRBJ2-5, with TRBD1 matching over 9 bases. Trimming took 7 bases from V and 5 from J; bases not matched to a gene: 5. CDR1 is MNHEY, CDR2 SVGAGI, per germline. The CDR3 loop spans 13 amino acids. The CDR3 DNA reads TGTGCCAGCACCGGACAGGGGAGGGAGACCCAGTACTTC. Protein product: CASTGQGRETQYF.

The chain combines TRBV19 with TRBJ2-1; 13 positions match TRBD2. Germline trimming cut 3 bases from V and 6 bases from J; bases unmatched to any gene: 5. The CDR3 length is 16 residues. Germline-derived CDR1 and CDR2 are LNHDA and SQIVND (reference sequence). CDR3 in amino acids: CASSIGRLAGGNEQFF. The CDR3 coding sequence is TGTGCCAGTAGTATTGGGAGACTAGCGGGAGGCAATGAGCAGTTCTTC.

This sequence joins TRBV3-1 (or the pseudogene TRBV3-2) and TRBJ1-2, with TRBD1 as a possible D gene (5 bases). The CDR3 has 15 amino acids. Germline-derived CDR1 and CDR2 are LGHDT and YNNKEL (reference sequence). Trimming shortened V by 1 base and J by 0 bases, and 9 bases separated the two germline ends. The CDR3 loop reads CASSQGQLANYGYTF. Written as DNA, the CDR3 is TGTGCCAGCAGCCAAGGACAGTTAGCTAACTATGGCTACACCTTC.

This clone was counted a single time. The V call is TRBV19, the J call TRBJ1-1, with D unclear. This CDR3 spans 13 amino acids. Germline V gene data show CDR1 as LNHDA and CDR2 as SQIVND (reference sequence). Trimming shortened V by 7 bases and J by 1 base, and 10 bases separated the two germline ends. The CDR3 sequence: CASIPQANTEAFF. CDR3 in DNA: TGTGCCAGTATCCCCCAGGCGAACACTGAAGCTTTCTTT. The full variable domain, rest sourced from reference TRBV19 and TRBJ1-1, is DGGITQSPKYLFRKEGQNVTLSCEQNLNHDAMYWYRQDPGQGLRLIYYSQIVNDFQKGDIAEGYSVSREKKESFPLTVTSAQKNPTAFYLCASIPQANTEAFFGQGTRLTVV.

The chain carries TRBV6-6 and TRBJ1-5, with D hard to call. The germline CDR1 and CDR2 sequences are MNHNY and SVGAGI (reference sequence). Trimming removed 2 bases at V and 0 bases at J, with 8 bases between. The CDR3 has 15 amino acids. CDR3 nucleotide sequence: TGTGCCAGCAGTTACGGCCCTCGTAGCAATCAGCCCCAGCATTTT. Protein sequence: CASSYGPRSNQPQHF.

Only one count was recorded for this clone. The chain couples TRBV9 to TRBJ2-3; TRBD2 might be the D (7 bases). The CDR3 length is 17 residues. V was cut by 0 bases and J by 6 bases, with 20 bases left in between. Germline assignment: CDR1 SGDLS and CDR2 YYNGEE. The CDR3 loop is CASSVGSQGTTLDTQYF. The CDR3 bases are TGTGCCAGCAGCGTAGGGTCTCAGGGGACTACTTTGGATACGCAGTATTTT. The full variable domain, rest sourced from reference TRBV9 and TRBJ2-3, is DSGVTQTPKHLITATGQRVTLRCSPRSGDLSVYWYQQSLDQGLQFLIQYYNGEERAKGNILERFSAQQFPDLHSELNLSSLELGDSALYFCASSVGSQGTTLDTQYFGPGTRLTVL.

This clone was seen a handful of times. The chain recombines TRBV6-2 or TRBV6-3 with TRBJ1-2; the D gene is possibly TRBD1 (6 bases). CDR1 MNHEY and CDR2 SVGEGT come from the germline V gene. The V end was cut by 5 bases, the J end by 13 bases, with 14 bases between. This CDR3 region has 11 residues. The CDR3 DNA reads TGTGCCAGCAGTAGCGGACAGCCGATCACCTTC. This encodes CASSSGQPITF.

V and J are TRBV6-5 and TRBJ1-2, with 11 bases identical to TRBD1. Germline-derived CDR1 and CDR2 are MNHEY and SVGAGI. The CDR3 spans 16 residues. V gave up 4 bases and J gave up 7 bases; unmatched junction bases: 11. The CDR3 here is CASSWTGGPLDSGYTF. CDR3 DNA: TGTGCCAGCAGTTGGACAGGGGGCCCCCTTGACTCTGGCTACACCTTC.

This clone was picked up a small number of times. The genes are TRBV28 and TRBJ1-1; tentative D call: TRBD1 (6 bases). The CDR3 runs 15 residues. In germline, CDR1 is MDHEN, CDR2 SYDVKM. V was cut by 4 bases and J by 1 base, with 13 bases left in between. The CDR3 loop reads CASSSRGRPNTEAFF. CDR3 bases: TGTGCCAGCAGTTCGCGGGGGCGTCCGAACACTGAAGCTTTCTTT.

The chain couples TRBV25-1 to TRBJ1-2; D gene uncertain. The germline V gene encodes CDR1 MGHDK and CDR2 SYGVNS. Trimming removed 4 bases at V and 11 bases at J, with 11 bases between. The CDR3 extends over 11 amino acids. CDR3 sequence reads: CASSVERLYTF. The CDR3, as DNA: TGTGCCAGCAGTGTGGAGAGGTTATACACCTTC.

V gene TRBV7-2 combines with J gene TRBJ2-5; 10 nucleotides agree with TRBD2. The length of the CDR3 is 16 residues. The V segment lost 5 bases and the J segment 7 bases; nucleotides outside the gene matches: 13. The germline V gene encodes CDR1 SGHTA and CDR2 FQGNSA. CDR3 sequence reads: CASSARTSGGGGTQYF. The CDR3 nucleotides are TGTGCCAGCAGCGCCCGGACTAGCGGAGGGGGGGGGACCCAGTACTTC.

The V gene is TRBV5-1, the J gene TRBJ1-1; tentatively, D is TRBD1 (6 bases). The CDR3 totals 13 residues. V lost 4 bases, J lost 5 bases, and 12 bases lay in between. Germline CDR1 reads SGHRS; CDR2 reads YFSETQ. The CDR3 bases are TGCGCCAGCAGCCGGATAGGGGGTACTGAAGCTTTCTTT. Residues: CASSRIGGTEAFF.